This TCR beta chain emerged from a study of OX40 agonist ivuxolimab in advanced cancers. Broader study findings: In general, CD8+ T cells held more expanded clones than CD4+ did, on average. Antigen targets of the expanded peripheral T cells went undetermined.

Remarks on this clone: What it binds is not known.

The junction had 5 bases not matched to a gene; V was cut back by 3 bases and J by 1 base. This CDR3 is built from 16 residues. Germline V gives CDR1 SGHRS, CDR2 YFSETQ. Profiled with immunoSEQ multiplex PCR; TCRdb holds only in-frame clones, not every one. This sample has some 90,000 clones, with roughly nine tenths found just once. The receptor was isolated from an adult with an advanced solid tumor such as melanoma, head and neck, liver or kidney cancer. The chain couples TRBV5-1 to TRBJ2-3; 10 bases match TRBD2. The input for sequencing was CD4+ or CD8+ T cells sorted from blood, taken in a trial of the OX40 agonist ivuxolimab. CDR3 amino acids: CASSSGTSAGTDTQYF. Written as DNA, the CDR3 is TGCGCCAGCAGCTCGGGGACTAGCGCGGGCACAGATACGCAGTATTTT.